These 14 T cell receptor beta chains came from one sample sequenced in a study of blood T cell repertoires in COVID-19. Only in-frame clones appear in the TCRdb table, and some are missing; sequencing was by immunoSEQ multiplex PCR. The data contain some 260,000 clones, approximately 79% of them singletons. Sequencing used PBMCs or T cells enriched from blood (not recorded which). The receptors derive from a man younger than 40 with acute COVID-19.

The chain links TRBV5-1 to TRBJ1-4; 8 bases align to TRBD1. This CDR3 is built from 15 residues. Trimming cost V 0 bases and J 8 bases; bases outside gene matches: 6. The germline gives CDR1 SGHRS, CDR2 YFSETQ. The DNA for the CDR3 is TGCGCCAGCAGCTTGGGGACAGGGTTTAACGAAAAACTGTTTTTT. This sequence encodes CASSLGTGFNEKLFF.

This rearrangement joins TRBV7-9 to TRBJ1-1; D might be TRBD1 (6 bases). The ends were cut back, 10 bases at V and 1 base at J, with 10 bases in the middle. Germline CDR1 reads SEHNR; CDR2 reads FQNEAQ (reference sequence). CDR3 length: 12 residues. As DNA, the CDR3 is TGTGCCACACCAGGGGCGAACACTGAAGCTTTCTTT. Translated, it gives CATPGANTEAFF.

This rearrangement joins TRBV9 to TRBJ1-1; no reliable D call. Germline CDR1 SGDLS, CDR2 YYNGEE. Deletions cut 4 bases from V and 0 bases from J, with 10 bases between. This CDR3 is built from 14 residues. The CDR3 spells CASSPLELNTEAFF. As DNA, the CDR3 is TGTGCCAGCAGCCCATTAGAGTTGAACACTGAAGCTTTCTTT.

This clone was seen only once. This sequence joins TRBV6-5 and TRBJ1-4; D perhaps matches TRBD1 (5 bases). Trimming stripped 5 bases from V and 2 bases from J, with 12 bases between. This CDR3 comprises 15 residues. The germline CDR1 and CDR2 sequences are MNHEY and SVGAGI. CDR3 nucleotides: TGTGCCAGCAGTCCTGGGCACAGGACTAATGAAAAACTGTTTTTT. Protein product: CASSPGHRTNEKLFF.

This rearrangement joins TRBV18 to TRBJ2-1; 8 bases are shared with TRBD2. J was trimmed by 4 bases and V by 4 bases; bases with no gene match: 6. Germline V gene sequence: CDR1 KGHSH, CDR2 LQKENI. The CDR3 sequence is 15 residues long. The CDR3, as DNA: TGTGCCAGCTCACGGAGCGGGAGCCCTTACAATGAGCAGTTCTTC. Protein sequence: CASSRSGSPYNEQFF.

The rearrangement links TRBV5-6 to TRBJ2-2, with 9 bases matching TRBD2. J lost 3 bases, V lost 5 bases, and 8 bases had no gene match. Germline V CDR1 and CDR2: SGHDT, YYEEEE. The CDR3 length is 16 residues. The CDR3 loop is CASRVTSGQYTGELFF. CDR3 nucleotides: TGTGCCAGCAGGGTTACTAGCGGGCAGTACACCGGGGAGCTGTTTTTT.

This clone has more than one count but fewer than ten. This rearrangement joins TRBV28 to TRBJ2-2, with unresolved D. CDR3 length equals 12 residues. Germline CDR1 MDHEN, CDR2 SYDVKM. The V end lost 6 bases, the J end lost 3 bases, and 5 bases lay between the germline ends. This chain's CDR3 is CASRRDTGELFF. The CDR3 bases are TGTGCCAGCAGACGCGACACCGGGGAGCTGTTTTTT.

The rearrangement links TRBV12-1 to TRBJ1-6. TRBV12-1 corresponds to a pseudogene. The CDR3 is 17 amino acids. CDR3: CASSPPRGSSYNSPLHF. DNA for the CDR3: TGTGCCAGCAGCCCACCGCGGGGGAGCTCCTATAATTCACCCCTCCACTTT.

The CDR3 coding sequence is TGTGCCAGCAGCCAAGATATCAGGGTCACTGAAGCTTTCTTT. This gives the protein CASSQDIRVTEAFF. The genes are TRBV14 and TRBJ1-1, with D maybe TRBD1 (5 bases). The CDR3 has 14 amino acids. V lost 0 bases, J lost 4 bases, and 9 bases lay in between. The germline V gene has CDR1 SGHDN and CDR2 FVKESK.

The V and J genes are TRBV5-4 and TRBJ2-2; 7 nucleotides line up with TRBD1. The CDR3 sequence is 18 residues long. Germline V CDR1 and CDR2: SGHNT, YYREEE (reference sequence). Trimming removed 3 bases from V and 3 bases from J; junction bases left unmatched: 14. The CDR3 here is CASSSGQTLSPYTGELFF. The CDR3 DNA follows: TGTGCCAGCAGCTCGGGACAGACCCTTTCCCCATACACCGGGGAGCTGTTTTTT.

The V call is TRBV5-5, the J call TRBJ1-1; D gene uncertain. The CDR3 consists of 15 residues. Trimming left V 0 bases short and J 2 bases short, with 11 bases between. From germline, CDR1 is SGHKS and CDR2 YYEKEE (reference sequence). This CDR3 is CASSLVAKANTEAFF. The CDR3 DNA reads TGTGCCAGCAGCTTGGTTGCCAAAGCCAACACTGAAGCTTTCTTT.

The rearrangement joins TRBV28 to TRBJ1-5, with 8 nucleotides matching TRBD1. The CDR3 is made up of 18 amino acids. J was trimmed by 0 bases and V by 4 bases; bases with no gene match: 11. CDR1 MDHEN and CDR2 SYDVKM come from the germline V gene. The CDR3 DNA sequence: TGTGCCAGCAGTTACGGACAGGGCACTCGTCCTAGCAATCAGCCCCAGCATTTT. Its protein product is CASSYGQGTRPSNQPQHF.

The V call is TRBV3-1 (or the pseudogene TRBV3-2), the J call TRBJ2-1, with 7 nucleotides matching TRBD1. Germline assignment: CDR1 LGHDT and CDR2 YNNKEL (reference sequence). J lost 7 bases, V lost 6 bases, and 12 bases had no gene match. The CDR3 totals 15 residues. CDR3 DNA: TGTGCCAGCAGGCAGTGGCAGGGGGAAGAAAATGAGCAGTTCTTC. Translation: CASRQWQGEENEQFF.

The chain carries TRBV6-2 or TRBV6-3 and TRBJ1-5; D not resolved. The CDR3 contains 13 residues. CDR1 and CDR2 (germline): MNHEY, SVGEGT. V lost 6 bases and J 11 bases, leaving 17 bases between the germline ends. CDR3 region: CASSLRGRVAQHF. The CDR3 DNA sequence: TGTGCCAGCAGCCTCAGAGGGAGGGTGGCCCAGCATTTT.